In this sample, the clone carrying this TCR beta chain turned up a few times. Produced via immunoSEQ multiplex PCR; TCRdb's table is partial and in-frame only. The table lists more than 300,000 clones, 88% of them singletons, with 6.4% in the top ten. The data originate from a study of Ad26.COV2.S vaccination and SARS-CoV-2 variants. Treatment in this sample: around 19 received Ad26.COV2.S at low or high dose, single or two shots; about 5 received placebo; per-sample allocation not given. Day 63 after the first vaccine or placebo injection was the time point for sampling. The sample came from a Boston adult aged 18-55 years. This sample comprised peripheral blood, obtained in a trial of Ad26.COV2.S vaccine versus placebo. The origin of this receptor is a person aged 18-60 years who received the Ad26.COV2.S COVID-19 vaccine or a placebo.

The CDR3 bases are TGTGCCAGCAGCACGACAGCAATTAGCAATCAGCCCCAGCATTTT. This gives the protein CASSTTAISNQPQHF. The V gene is TRBV7-3, the J gene TRBJ1-5, with TRBD1 as a possible D gene (5 bases). Trimming removed 5 bases at V and 0 bases at J, with 11 bases between. Germline V lookup: CDR1 SGHTA, CDR2 FQGTGA. The CDR3 sequence is 15 residues long.